This paragraph covers one TCR beta chain sequence. These data come from a study of preoperative IRX-2 immunotherapy in early breast cancer. The CDR3 has 15 residues. CDR1 SNHLY and CDR2 FYNNEI come from the germline V gene. V was trimmed by 7 bases and J by 9 bases, leaving 19 bases between them. Sequenced by immunoSEQ multiplex PCR; TCRdb stores in-frame clones only, minus some. There are roughly 23,000 clones in the sample; around 87% occur only once, and about 9.4% lies in the top ten. Regarding treatment: preoperative locoregional IRX-2 cytokine immunotherapy. The rearrangement joins TRBV2 to TRBJ1-6, with D perhaps matching TRBD1 (6 bases). This receptor was taken from a human donor with breast cancer. Source: tumor tissue, taken after IRX-2 immunotherapy. The CDR3 region has the DNA TGTGCCAGCAAGGGGTACAGGGATAACAGTTCACCCCTCCACTTT. It codes for CASKGYRDNSSPLHF.